Listed below are T cell receptor beta chains from one sample, sequenced in a study of long-term antiretroviral therapy in people with HIV. Assay used: immunoSEQ multiplex PCR; TCRdb lists only in-frame clones, some missing. The sample lists 20,000 or so clones; about 80% were seen once. This specimen was unsorted PBMCs, taken about 6.1 years after starting antiretroviral therapy. The receptors here all came from a man aged 25 to 45 with HIV. Both conserved end residues are part of each CDR3. A D gene is named only where the DNA matches it firmly. Size tells how often a clone was seen (once, few, many) or the class of an expanded clone, and some rows leave it out.

CDR3 protein,CDR3 DNA,clone size,J gene,D gene,V gene
CASSQENTF,TGTGCCAGCAGCCAAGAAAACACCTTC,few,TRBJ1-2,-,TRBV7-9
CASSRPGQGNSPLHF,TGTGCCAGCAGCCGACCGGGACAGGGTAATTCACCCCTCCACTTT,-,TRBJ1-6,TRBD1,TRBV7-2
CASSATYEQYF,TGTGCCAGCAGTGCAACCTACGAGCAGTACTTC,-,TRBJ2-7,-,TRBV28
CASSPKGMRLAGVSYEQYF,TGTGCCAGCTCACCAAAGGGGATGCGGCTAGCGGGAGTTTCCTACGAGCAGTACTTC,once,TRBJ2-7,TRBD2,TRBV18
CASSSSLAGGPKFF,TGTGCCAGCAGCTCGTCTTTAGCGGGAGGGCCTAAGTTCTTC,-,TRBJ2-1,TRBD2,TRBV11-3
CASSPRLEFSSGNTIYF,TGTGCCAGTTCCCCAAGGTTGGAGTTCTCCTCTGGAAACACCATATATTTT,-,TRBJ1-3,-,TRBV19
CASSYGSTNEKLFF,TGTGCCAGCAGTTACGGTTCAACTAATGAAAAACTGTTTTTT,-,TRBJ1-4,-,TRBV6-6
CASSETRDLLDEQYF,TGTGCCAGCAGTGAAACGAGGGACCTATTGGACGAGCAGTACTTC,once,TRBJ2-7,-,TRBV9
CASSQSGGVGRGTGELFF,TGCGCCAGCAGCCAATCCGGCGGAGTCGGACGGGGCACCGGGGAGCTGTTTTTT,-,TRBJ2-2,-,TRBV4-3
CASSIGFAGGNEQFF,TGTGCCAGCAGCATTGGGTTTGCGGGGGGGAATGAGCAGTTCTTC,-,TRBJ2-1,TRBD2,TRBV7-2
CASSIGLTGRLAATPGSYNEQFF,TGTGCCAGTAGTATAGGACTAACGGGGAGATTAGCGGCCACCCCCGGCTCCTACAATGAGCAGTTCTTC,-,TRBJ2-1,-,TRBV19
CASFSRELSQPQHF,TGTGCCAGCTTCTCACGGGAGTTAAGTCAGCCCCAGCATTTT,-,TRBJ1-5,-,TRBV6-1
CASSPRTSSYNEQFF,TGTGCCAGCAGCCCCCGGACTAGCTCCTACAATGAGCAGTTCTTC,-,TRBJ2-1,TRBD2,TRBV5-4